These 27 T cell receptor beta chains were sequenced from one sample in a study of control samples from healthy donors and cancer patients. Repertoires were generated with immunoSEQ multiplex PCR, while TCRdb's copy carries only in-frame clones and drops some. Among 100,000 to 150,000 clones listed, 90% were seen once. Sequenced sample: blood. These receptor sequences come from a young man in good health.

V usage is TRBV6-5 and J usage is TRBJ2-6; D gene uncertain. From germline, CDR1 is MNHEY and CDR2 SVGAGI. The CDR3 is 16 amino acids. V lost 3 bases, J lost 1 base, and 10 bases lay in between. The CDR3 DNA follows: TGTGCCAGCAGTTATCTGGAAGGGTCTGGGGCCAACGTCCTGACTTTC. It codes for CASSYLEGSGANVLTF.

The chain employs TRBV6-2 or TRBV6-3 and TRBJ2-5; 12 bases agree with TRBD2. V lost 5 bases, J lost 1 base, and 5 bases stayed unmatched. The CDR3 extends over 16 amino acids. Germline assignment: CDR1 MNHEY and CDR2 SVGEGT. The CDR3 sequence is CASSDGLAGFQETQYF. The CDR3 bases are TGTGCCAGCAGTGATGGACTAGCGGGATTCCAAGAGACCCAGTACTTC.

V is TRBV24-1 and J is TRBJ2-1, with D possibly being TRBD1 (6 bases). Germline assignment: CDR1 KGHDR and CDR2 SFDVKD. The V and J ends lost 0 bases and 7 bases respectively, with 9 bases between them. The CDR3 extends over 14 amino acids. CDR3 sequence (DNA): TGTGCCACCAGTGATTTGGGGACACCGAATGAGCAGTTCTTC. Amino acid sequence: CATSDLGTPNEQFF.

The CDR3 spells CASSGGQTDTQYF. The CDR3 coding sequence is TGTGCCAGCAGCGGAGGACAAACCGATACGCAGTATTTT. The chain combines TRBV9 with TRBJ2-3; perhaps TRBD1 as D (5 bases). This CDR3 comprises 13 residues. In germline, CDR1 is SGDLS, CDR2 YYNGEE. V was trimmed by 3 bases and J by 6 bases, leaving 11 bases between them. The full variable domain, completed using reference TRBV9 and TRBJ2-3, is DSGVTQTPKHLITATGQRVTLRCSPRSGDLSVYWYQQSLDQGLQFLIQYYNGEERAKGNILERFSAQQFPDLHSELNLSSLELGDSALYFCASSGGQTDTQYFGPGTRLTVL.

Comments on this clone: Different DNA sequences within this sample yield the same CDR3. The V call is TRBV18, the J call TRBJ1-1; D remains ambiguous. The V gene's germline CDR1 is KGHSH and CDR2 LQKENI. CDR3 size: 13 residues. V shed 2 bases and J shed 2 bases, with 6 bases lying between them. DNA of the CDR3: TGTGCCAGCTCACCAACCCGAAACACTGAAGCTTTCTTT. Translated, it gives CASSPTRNTEAFF.

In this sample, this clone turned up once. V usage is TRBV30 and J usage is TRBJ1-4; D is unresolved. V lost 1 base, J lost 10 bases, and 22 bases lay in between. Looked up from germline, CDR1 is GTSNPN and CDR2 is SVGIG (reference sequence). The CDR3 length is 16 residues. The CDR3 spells CAWSAYDTTDYGKLFF. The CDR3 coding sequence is TGTGCCTGGAGTGCCTACGATACGACGGACTATGGAAAACTGTTTTTT.

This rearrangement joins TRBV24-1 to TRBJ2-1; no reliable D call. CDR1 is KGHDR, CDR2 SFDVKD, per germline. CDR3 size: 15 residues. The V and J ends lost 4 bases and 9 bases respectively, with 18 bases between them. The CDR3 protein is CATSDTDNLFSEQFF. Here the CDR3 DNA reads TGTGCCACCAGTGACACAGACAACCTTTTTAGTGAGCAGTTCTTC.

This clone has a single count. CDR3 coding DNA: TGTGCCAGCAAGATGGCAGGCGGAAACACCATATATTTT. It encodes CASKMAGGNTIYF. V and J are TRBV14 and TRBJ1-3; D gene unclear. Germline assignment: CDR1 SGHDN and CDR2 FVKESK. This CDR3 region has 13 residues. Trimming shortened V by 7 bases and J by 4 bases, and 11 bases separated the two germline ends.

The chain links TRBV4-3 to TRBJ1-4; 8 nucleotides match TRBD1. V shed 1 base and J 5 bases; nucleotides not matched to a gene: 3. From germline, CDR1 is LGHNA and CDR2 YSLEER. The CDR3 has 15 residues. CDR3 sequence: CASSQGGQVNEKLFF. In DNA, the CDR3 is TGCGCCAGCAGCCAAGGGGGACAGGTGAATGAAAAACTGTTTTTT.

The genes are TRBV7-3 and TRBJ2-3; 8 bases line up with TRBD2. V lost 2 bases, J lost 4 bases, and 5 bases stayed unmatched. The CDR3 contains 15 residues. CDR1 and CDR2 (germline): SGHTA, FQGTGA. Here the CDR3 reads CASSLAGGGADTQYF. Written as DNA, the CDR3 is TGTGCCAGCAGCTTAGCGGGAGGAGGGGCAGATACGCAGTATTTT. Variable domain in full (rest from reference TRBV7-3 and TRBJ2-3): GAGVSQTPSNKVTEKGKYVELRCDPISGHTALYWYRQSLGQGPEFLIYFQGTGAADDSGLPNDRFFAVRPEGSVSTLKIQRTERGDSAVYLCASSLAGGGADTQYFGPGTRLTVL.

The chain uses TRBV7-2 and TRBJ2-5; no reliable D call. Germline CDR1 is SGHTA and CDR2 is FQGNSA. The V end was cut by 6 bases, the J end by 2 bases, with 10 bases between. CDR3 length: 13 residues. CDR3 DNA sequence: TGTGCCAGCAGTGGACCTGGGCAAGAGACCCAGTACTTC. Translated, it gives CASSGPGQETQYF. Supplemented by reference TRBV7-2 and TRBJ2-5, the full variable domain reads GAGVSQSPSNKVTEKGKDVELRCDPISGHTALYWYRQSLGQGLEFLIYFQGNSAPDKSGLPSDRFSAERTGGSVSTLTIQRTQQEDSAVYLCASSGPGQETQYFGPGTRLLVL.

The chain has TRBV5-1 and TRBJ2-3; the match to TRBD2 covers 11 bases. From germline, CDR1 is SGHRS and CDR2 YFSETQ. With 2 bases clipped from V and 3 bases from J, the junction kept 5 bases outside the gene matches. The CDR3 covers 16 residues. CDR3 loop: CASSLTLAGGTDTQYF. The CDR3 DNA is TGCGCCAGCAGCTTAACGCTAGCGGGGGGAACAGATACGCAGTATTTT.

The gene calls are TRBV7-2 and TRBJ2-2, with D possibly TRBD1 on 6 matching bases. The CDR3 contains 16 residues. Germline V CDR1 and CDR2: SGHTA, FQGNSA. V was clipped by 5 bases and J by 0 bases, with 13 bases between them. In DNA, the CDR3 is TGTGCCAGCAGCCAAGAGGGACACCCGAACACCGGGGAGCTGTTTTTT. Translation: CASSQEGHPNTGELFF.

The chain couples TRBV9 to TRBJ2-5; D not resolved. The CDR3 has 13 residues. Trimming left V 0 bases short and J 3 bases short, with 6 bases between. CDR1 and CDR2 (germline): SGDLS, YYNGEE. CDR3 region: CASSVEQEETQYF. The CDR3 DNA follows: TGTGCCAGCAGCGTAGAGCAGGAAGAGACCCAGTACTTC.

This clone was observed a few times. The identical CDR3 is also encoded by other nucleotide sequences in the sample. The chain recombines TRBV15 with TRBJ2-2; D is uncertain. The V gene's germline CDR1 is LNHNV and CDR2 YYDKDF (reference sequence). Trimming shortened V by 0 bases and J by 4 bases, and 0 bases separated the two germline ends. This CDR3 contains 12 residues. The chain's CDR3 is CATSRDTGELFF. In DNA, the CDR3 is TGTGCCACCAGCAGAGACACCGGGGAGCTGTTTTTT. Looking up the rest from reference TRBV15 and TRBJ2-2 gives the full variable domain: DAMVIQNPRYQVTQFGKPVTLSCSQTLNHNVMYWYQQKSSQAPKLLFHYYDKDFNNEADTPDNFQSRRPNTSFCFLDIRSPGLGDTAMYLCATSRDTGELFFGEGSRLTVL.

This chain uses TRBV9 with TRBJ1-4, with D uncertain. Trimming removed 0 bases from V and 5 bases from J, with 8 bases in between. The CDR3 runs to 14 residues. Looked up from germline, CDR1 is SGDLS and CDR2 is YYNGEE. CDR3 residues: CASSVVGENEKLFF. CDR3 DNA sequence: TGTGCCAGCAGCGTAGTGGGCGAAAATGAAAAACTGTTTTTT.

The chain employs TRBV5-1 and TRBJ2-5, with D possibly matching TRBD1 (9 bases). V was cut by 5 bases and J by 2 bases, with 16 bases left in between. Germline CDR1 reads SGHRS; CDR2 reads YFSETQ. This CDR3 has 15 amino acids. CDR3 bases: TGCGCCAGCAGGCGGGGGGACAGGGCACAAGAGACCCAGTACTTC. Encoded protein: CASRRGDRAQETQYF.

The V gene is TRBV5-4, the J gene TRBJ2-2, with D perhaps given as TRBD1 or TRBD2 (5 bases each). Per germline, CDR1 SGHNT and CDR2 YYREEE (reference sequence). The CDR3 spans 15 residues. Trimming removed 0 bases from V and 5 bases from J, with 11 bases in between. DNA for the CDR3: TGTGCCAGCAGCTTGGGAGGGGTAGGGACCGGGGAGCTGTTTTTT. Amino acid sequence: CASSLGGVGTGELFF.

CDR3 coding DNA: TGTGCCAGCACCACCCCAGCTACTGGGGCCAACGTCCTGACTTTC. Residues: CASTTPATGANVLTF. V usage is TRBV6-5 and J usage is TRBJ2-6; no reliable D call. The CDR3 spans 15 residues. Germline V CDR1 and CDR2: MNHEY, SVGAGI. V was trimmed by 7 bases and J by 2 bases, leaving 12 bases between them.

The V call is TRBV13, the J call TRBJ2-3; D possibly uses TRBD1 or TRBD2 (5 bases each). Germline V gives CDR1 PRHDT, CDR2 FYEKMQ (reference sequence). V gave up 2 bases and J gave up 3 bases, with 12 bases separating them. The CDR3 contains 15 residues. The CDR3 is CASSLFSEGTDTQYF. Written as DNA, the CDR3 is TGTGCCAGCAGCTTATTTTCAGAGGGGACAGATACGCAGTATTTT. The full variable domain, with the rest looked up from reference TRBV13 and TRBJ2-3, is AAGVIQSPRHLIKEKRETATLKCYPIPRHDTVYWYQQGPGQDPQFLISFYEKMQSDKGSIPDRFSAQQFSDYHSELNMSSLELGDSALYFCASSLFSEGTDTQYFGPGTRLTVL.

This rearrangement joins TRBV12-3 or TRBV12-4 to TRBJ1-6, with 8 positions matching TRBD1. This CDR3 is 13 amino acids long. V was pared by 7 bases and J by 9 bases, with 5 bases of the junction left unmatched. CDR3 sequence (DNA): TGTGCCAGCAAGGGACAGGTACTTTCACCCCTCCACTTT. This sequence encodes CASKGQVLSPLHF.

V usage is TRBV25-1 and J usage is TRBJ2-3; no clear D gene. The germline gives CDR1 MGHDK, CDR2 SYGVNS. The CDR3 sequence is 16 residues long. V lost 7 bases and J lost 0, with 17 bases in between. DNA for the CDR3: TGTGCCAGCACCCCCGACGCGGAACAAAGCACAGATACGCAGTATTTT. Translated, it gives CASTPDAEQSTDTQYF.

The CDR3, as DNA: TGTGCCAGCAGCTCCGTTAGCGGAACCCTCGGGGAGACCCAGTACTTC. Residues: CASSSVSGTLGETQYF. This rearrangement joins TRBV11-2 to TRBJ2-5; maybe TRBD2 (6 bases). Germline loops: CDR1 SGHAT, CDR2 FQNNGV. Trimming removed 4 bases at V and 5 bases at J, with 20 bases between. This CDR3 has 16 residues.

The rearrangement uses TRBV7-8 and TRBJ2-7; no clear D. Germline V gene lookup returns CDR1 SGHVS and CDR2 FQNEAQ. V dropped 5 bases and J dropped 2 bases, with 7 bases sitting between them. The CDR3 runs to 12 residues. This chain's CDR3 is CASSPAAYEQYV. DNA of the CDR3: TGTGCCAGCAGCCCCGCTGCCTACGAGCAGTACGTC.

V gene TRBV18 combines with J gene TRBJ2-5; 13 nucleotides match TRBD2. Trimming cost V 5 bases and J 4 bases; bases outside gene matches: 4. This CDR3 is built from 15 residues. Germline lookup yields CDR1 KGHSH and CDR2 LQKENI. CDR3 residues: CASSTGLAGVETQYF. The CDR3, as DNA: TGTGCCAGCTCAACTGGACTAGCGGGAGTAGAGACCCAGTACTTC.

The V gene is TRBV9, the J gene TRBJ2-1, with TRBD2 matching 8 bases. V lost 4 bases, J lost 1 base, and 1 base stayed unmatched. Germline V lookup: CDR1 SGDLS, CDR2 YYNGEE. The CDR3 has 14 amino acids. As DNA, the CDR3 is TGTGCCAGCAGCTCGGGAGGGTCCTACAATGAGCAGTTCTTC. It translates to CASSSGGSYNEQFF.

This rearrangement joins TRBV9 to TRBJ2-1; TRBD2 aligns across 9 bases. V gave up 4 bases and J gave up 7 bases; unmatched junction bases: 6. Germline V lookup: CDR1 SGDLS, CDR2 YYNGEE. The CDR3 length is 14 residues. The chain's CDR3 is CASSPRLAGNEQFF. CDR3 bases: TGTGCCAGCAGCCCAAGGCTAGCGGGGAATGAGCAGTTCTTC.